A single sample gave rise to the 29 T cell receptor beta chains below, sequenced in a study of PD-L1 blockade in urothelial cancer. Time point meaning: pretreatment peripheral blood. Assay: immunoSEQ multiplex PCR; the TCRdb copy retains only in-frame clones and omits some. The table shows around 40,000 clones, with about nine tenths occurring only once. The sample here was PBMCs, taken around atezolizumab (anti-PD-L1) treatment. The receptors derive from a woman aged 60-75 years with urothelial cancer.

V gene TRBV5-1 combines with J gene TRBJ2-7; 8 positions agree with TRBD2. The germline V gene has CDR1 SGHRS and CDR2 YFSETQ. The V and J ends lost 0 bases and 2 bases, in that order; junction bases with no gene match: 4. This CDR3 region has 15 residues. The CDR3 sequence is CASSLGLAGTYEQYF. CDR3 coding DNA: TGCGCCAGCAGCTTGGGCCTAGCGGGTACCTACGAGCAGTACTTC. Full variable domain (rest looked up from reference TRBV5-1 and TRBJ2-7): KAGVTQTPRYLIKTRGQQVTLSCSPISGHRSVSWYQQTPGQGLQFLFEYFSETQRNKGNFPGRFSGRQFSNSRSEMNVSTLELGDSALYLCASSLGLAGTYEQYFGPGTRLTVT.

This rearrangement joins TRBV29-1 to TRBJ1-2, with D possibly matching TRBD1 (6 bases). This CDR3 is 15 amino acids long. CDR1 is SQVTM, CDR2 ANQGSEA, per germline. The V end lost 5 bases, the J end lost 3 bases, and 19 bases lay between the germline ends. CDR3 nucleotide sequence: TGCAGCGTTACATCACGGCAGGGGAATTACTATGGCTACACCTTC. It translates to CSVTSRQGNYYGYTF.

The chain carries TRBV11-2 and TRBJ2-3; TRBD1 is a possible D gene (6 bases). Trimming left V 2 bases short and J 8 bases short, with 14 bases between. CDR1 and CDR2 (germline): SGHAT, FQNNGV. CDR3 length: 14 amino acids. CDR3 loop: CASSLSRGHGTQYF. The CDR3, as DNA: TGTGCCAGCAGCTTAAGCAGGGGTCATGGTACGCAGTATTTT.

A note on this clone: Germline is not matched at one junction end, which may reflect a read error. The CDR3 loop reads CASSSRGVWDSF. Written as DNA, the CDR3 is TGTGCCAGCAGTTCCCGCGGGGTTTGGGATTCTTTT. This chain uses TRBV28 with TRBJ1-4; no firm D call. Germline V gene sequence: CDR1 MDHEN, CDR2 SYDVKM. CDR3 length: 12 amino acids.

This clone was counted once. The chain recombines TRBV27 with TRBJ2-7; 12 nucleotides align to TRBD2. Germline CDR1 reads MNHEY; CDR2 reads SMNVEV (reference sequence). The CDR3 length is 18 residues. The V and J ends lost 5 bases and 1 base, in that order; junction bases with no gene match: 12. CDR3 in amino acids: CASSDSSFGTSGSYEQYF. In DNA form, the CDR3 reads TGTGCCAGCAGTGACTCCAGTTTCGGGACTAGCGGGTCCTACGAGCAGTACTTC.

Worth noting for this clone: Compared with germline, one end of the junction differs, possibly owing to a read error. The rearrangement links TRBV5-4 to TRBJ2-3; no firm D call. CDR1 and CDR2 (germline): SGHNT, YYREEE (reference sequence). The CDR3 covers 14 residues. The CDR3 is CASSQDRSGDTQYF. DNA of the CDR3: TGCGCCAGCAGCCAAGATCGGTCGGGAGATACGCAGTATTTT. The variable domain in full, with the rest retrieved from reference TRBV5-4 and TRBJ2-3, is ETGVTQSPTHLIKTRGQQVTLRCSSQSGHNTVSWYQQALGQGPQFIFQYYREEENGRGNFPPRFSGLQFPNYSSELNVNALELDDSALYLCASSQDRSGDTQYFGPGTRLTVL.

This sequence joins TRBV19 and TRBJ2-1; 7 positions match TRBD1. The CDR3 is 14 residues long. V dropped 5 bases and J dropped 1; count of bases not matched to a gene: 2. Germline V gives CDR1 LNHDA, CDR2 SQIVND (reference sequence). The CDR3 reads CASSSGQSYNEQFF. The CDR3, as DNA: TGTGCCAGTAGTTCGGGACAGTCCTACAATGAGCAGTTCTTC. Complete variable domain (other parts from reference TRBV19 and TRBJ2-1): DGGITQSPKYLFRKEGQNVTLSCEQNLNHDAMYWYRQDPGQGLRLIYYSQIVNDFQKGDIAEGYSVSREKKESFPLTVTSAQKNPTAFYLCASSSGQSYNEQFFGPGTRLTVL.

The V gene is TRBV5-1, the J gene TRBJ2-7; a possible D gene is TRBD1 (5 bases). The CDR3 contains 14 residues. Per the germline V gene, CDR1 is SGHRS and CDR2 is YFSETQ. Trimming removed 2 bases at V and 3 bases at J, with 12 bases between. CDR3 sequence reads: CASSFHRIGYEQYF. Written as DNA, the CDR3 is TGCGCCAGCAGCTTTCACAGGATAGGCTACGAGCAGTACTTC.

As DNA, the CDR3 is TGTGCCAGCAGCGAAGGAGGGGAAGAGACCCAGTACTTC. Its protein product is CASSEGGEETQYF. The chain combines TRBV7-9 with TRBJ2-5, with a possible D match to TRBD2 (6 bases). Germline lookup yields CDR1 SEHNR and CDR2 FQNEAQ (reference sequence). Trimming stripped 5 bases from V and 3 bases from J, with 10 bases between. The CDR3 runs 13 residues.

V is TRBV19 and J is TRBJ2-1, with D possibly being TRBD2 (6 bases). Per germline, CDR1 LNHDA and CDR2 SQIVND (reference sequence). The CDR3 sequence is 12 residues long. Trimming removed 6 bases from V and 5 bases from J, with 8 bases in between. In DNA form, the CDR3 reads TGTGCCAGTAGGCTAGCGAACAATGAGCAGTTCTTC. Translated, it gives CASRLANNEQFF.

V and J are TRBV4-3 and TRBJ1-4, with a weak D call TRBD1 (5 bases). The CDR3 extends over 13 amino acids. V lost 0 bases to trimming and J lost 7 bases, with 6 bases between them. Looked up from germline, CDR1 is LGHNA and CDR2 is YSLEER. The CDR3 spells CASSQDRGEKLFF. DNA of the CDR3: TGCGCCAGCAGCCAAGATAGGGGTGAAAAACTGTTTTTT.

V and J are TRBV6-5 and TRBJ2-5; D gene ambiguous. CDR1 and CDR2 from the germline V gene are MNHEY and SVGAGI. Trimming stripped 3 bases from V and 14 bases from J, with 13 bases between. The CDR3 is made up of 11 amino acids. DNA of the CDR3: TGTGCCAGCAGTTATCCGACAATCCTTTACTTC. It yields the protein CASSYPTILYF.

The chain carries TRBV7-6 and TRBJ2-3; 7 bases are a match to TRBD1. CDR3 length: 14 amino acids. The J segment lost 2 bases and the V segment lost 5 bases, leaving 4 bases of the junction unmatched. Germline CDR1 reads SGHVS; CDR2 reads FNYEAQ. The CDR3 reads CASSRGQITDTQYF. For the CDR3, the DNA is TGTGCCAGCAGCCGGGGACAGATCACAGATACGCAGTATTTT.

The chain combines TRBV28 with TRBJ2-1; the D gene is possibly TRBD1 (6 bases). Trimming pared 5 bases from V and 0 bases from J, leaving 14 bases between. This CDR3 has 16 residues. Germline V gene lookup returns CDR1 MDHEN and CDR2 SYDVKM. CDR3 sequence reads: CASSPLGTYSYNEQFF. The CDR3 DNA follows: TGTGCCAGCAGTCCCCTCGGGACATACTCCTACAATGAGCAGTTCTTC.

This chain links TRBV27 with TRBJ2-1; 11 nucleotides agree with TRBD2. Per the germline V gene, CDR1 is MNHEY and CDR2 is SMNVEV (reference sequence). The CDR3 has 15 residues. Unmatched junction bases numbered 8, after V lost 11 bases and J lost 2 bases. The CDR3 region is CASRSSGRPYNEQFF. DNA of the CDR3: TGTGCCTCCCGATCTAGCGGGAGGCCCTACAATGAGCAGTTCTTC.

This sequence joins TRBV29-1 and TRBJ1-4, with D maybe TRBD1 (6 bases). Germline V gene sequence: CDR1 SQVTM, CDR2 ANQGSEA. The CDR3 length is 13 residues. Trimming stripped 6 bases from V and 8 bases from J, with 16 bases between. As DNA, the CDR3 is TGCAGCGTGAGAAGACAGGTAAACGAAAAACTGTTTTTT. This gives the protein CSVRRQVNEKLFF.

The chain couples TRBV13 to TRBJ1-1; D is possibly TRBD1 (6 bases). The germline V gene encodes CDR1 PRHDT and CDR2 FYEKMQ (reference sequence). V lost 7 bases to trimming and J lost 1 base, with 13 bases between them. The CDR3 consists of 14 residues. DNA of the CDR3: TGTGCCAGCACCCAAAGGGGACAGAACACTGAAGCTTTCTTT. It encodes CASTQRGQNTEAFF.

The V and J genes are TRBV29-1 and TRBJ2-3; possible D gene TRBD2, 5 bases. The CDR3 contains 11 residues. CDR1 and CDR2 from the germline V gene are SQVTM and ANQGSEA. Trimming removed 7 bases from V and 7 bases from J, with 12 bases in between. The chain's CDR3 is CSGEADYTQYF. The CDR3 DNA sequence: TGCAGCGGAGAAGCGGATTATACGCAGTATTTT.

The rearrangement links TRBV28 to TRBJ1-1, with D uncertain. This CDR3 is 16 amino acids long. Germline V lookup: CDR1 MDHEN, CDR2 SYDVKM. Trimming took 1 base from V and 1 from J, leaving 13 bases between them. The CDR3 coding sequence is TGTGCCAGCAGTTTATCGGTGCTGGGCCCGAACACTGAAGCTTTCTTT. Its protein product is CASSLSVLGPNTEAFF.

V is TRBV18 and J is TRBJ1-5, with a weak D call TRBD1 (5 bases). Trimming stripped 2 bases from V and 6 bases from J, with 11 bases between. Looked up from germline, CDR1 is KGHSH and CDR2 is LQKENI. This CDR3 has 14 amino acids. CDR3 protein: CASSPAVGAQPQHF. The CDR3 DNA reads as TGTGCCAGCTCACCAGCGGTAGGGGCTCAGCCCCAGCATTTT.

This chain links TRBV6-6 with TRBJ1-2; 10 positions agree with TRBD1. J gave up 4 bases and V 5 bases, and 10 bases lay outside the gene matches. This CDR3 comprises 16 residues. Germline V CDR1 and CDR2: MNHNY, SVGAGI (reference sequence). CDR3 in DNA: TGTGCCAGCAGTAAGGACAGGGGGATAAGTTCCTATGGCTACACCTTC. Residues: CASSKDRGISSYGYTF.

The chain couples TRBV5-6 to TRBJ2-1; perhaps TRBD2 as D (6 bases). Trimming cost V 5 bases and J 2 bases, with 17 bases left between them. This CDR3 region has 16 residues. Per germline, CDR1 SGHDT and CDR2 YYEEEE. CDR3 bases: TGTGCCAGCAGATCTCCGACGGGACTGACCTACAATGAGCAGTTCTTC. Translated: CASRSPTGLTYNEQFF.

This chain links TRBV29-1 with TRBJ1-2, with TRBD1 as a possible D gene (6 bases). The CDR3 runs 12 residues. Deletions cut 6 bases from V and 4 bases from J, with 12 bases between. Germline-derived CDR1 and CDR2 are SQVTM and ANQGSEA. CDR3 protein: CSVEQGTYGYTF. DNA of the CDR3: TGCAGCGTGGAACAGGGAACCTATGGCTACACCTTC.

The rearrangement uses TRBV11-1 and TRBJ2-1; 13 bases line up with TRBD2. Germline CDR1 reads SGHAT; CDR2 reads FQDESV (reference sequence). This CDR3 region has 16 residues. V shed 5 bases and J 8 bases; nucleotides not matched to a gene: 9. Here the CDR3 DNA reads TGTGCCAGCAGCGTACTAGCGGGAGGGATTGGGGATGAGCAGTTCTTC. This translates into CASSVLAGGIGDEQFF.

The V call is TRBV6-1, the J call TRBJ1-1; 7 positions agree with TRBD1. Trimming took 9 bases from V and 5 from J; bases not matched to a gene: 9. This CDR3 is 13 amino acids long. CDR1 and CDR2 (germline): MNHNS, SASEGT. The CDR3 nucleotides are TGTGCCAGTACGGGACAGTTAGGGACTGAAGCTTTCTTT. Residues: CASTGQLGTEAFF.

The chain uses TRBV5-4 and TRBJ2-5, with unresolved D. The V end was cut by 2 bases, the J end by 5 bases, with 10 bases between. CDR3 length: 13 amino acids. The germline CDR1 and CDR2 sequences are SGHNT and YYREEE (reference sequence). The CDR3 nucleotides are TGTGCCAGCAGCTTACCTGAGAGGGAGACCCAGTACTTC. This translates into CASSLPERETQYF.

The chain couples TRBV7-9 to TRBJ2-7; 7 positions match TRBD2. Germline CDR1 is SEHNR and CDR2 is FQNEAQ (reference sequence). The V segment lost 3 bases and the J segment 0 bases; nucleotides outside the gene matches: 2. The CDR3 is 14 amino acids. This CDR3 is CASSLSGTSYEQYF. The CDR3, as DNA: TGTGCCAGCAGCTTGAGCGGGACCTCCTACGAGCAGTACTTC.

The chain joins TRBV10-3 to TRBJ2-7, with TRBD1 identical over 7 bases. The germline V gene encodes CDR1 ENHRY and CDR2 SYGVKD. CDR3 length equals 14 residues. V trimming: 6 bases; J trimming: 3 bases; junction bases outside the gene matches: 8. The CDR3: CAISEGTADYEQYF. CDR3 nucleotide sequence: TGTGCCATCAGCGAGGGGACAGCCGACTACGAGCAGTACTTC.

The rearrangement uses TRBV15 and TRBJ2-5; D uncertain. Germline loops: CDR1 LNHNV, CDR2 YYDKDF (reference sequence). Between the trimmed V and J ends, which lost 0 bases and 0 bases, there was a span of 8 bases. CDR3 length: 15 residues. CDR3 protein: CATSRDQEYQETQYF. CDR3 DNA sequence: TGTGCCACCAGCAGAGATCAAGAGTACCAAGAGACCCAGTACTTC.